A selection of T cell receptor beta chains follows, all from one sample in a study of lymphopenia after photon versus proton radiotherapy. Sequencing used immunoSEQ multiplex PCR; TCRdb keeps in-frame clones, though not all of them. The data hold 83,000 or so clones, with around 88% observed a single time. The sequencing used peripheral blood, collected from a patient treated with proton-based radiotherapy. The receptors shown here come from a man in his fifties or sixties with pancreatic cancer. Both conserved end residues are part of each CDR3. D genes are given only for firm matches. Only some rows state a clone size, as once, few, many or a class for expanded clones.

CDR3 protein	CDR3 DNA	V gene	J gene	CDR3 length	D gene	clone size
CASSPGPPRGTEAFF	TGTGCCAGCTCACCAGGCCCCCCCCGTGGGACTGAAGCTTTCTTT	TRBV18	TRBJ1-1	15	.	.
CASSTSPNQPQHF	TGTGCCAGTAGTACTTCCCCTAATCAGCCCCAGCATTTT	TRBV19	TRBJ1-5	13	.	.
CASSPTGVTEAFF	TGTGCCAGCAGTCCCACGGGGGTAACTGAAGCTTTCTTT	TRBV28	TRBJ1-1	13	.	.
CASSLYPYGYTF	TGTGCCAGCAGCTTATACCCCTATGGCTACACCTTC	TRBV7-9	TRBJ1-2	12	.	.
CASSLVGTDTIYF	TGTGCCAGCAGCTTAGTAGGGACAGACACCATATATTTT	TRBV7-9	TRBJ1-3	13	TRBD1	few
CASSLVLAGGPREQYF	TGTGCCAGCAGCTTAGTCCTAGCGGGAGGGCCTCGGGAGCAGTACTTC	TRBV11-2	TRBJ2-7	16	TRBD2	.
CAWSVQGGYGYTF	TGTGCCTGGAGTGTACAGGGAGGCTATGGCTACACCTTC	TRBV30	TRBJ1-2	13	.	.
CSVKSGSEVYNEQFF	TGCAGCGTAAAAAGCGGGTCAGAGGTCTACAATGAGCAGTTCTTC	TRBV29-1	TRBJ2-1	15	.	.
CASGNERDGQYF	TGTGCCAGCGGAAACGAGCGGGATGGGCAGTATTTT	TRBV7-8	TRBJ2-3	12	TRBD2	.
CSVPGQGTEAFF	TGCAGCGTGCCGGGACAGGGGACTGAAGCTTTCTTT	TRBV29-1	TRBJ1-1	12	TRBD1	.
CASTTGRTGELFF	TGTGCCAGTACTACCGGGAGAACCGGGGAGCTGTTTTTT	TRBV19	TRBJ2-2	13	.	.
CASSLHAGHTDTQYF	TGTGCCAGCAGCTTACACGCGGGGCACACAGATACGCAGTATTTT	TRBV7-8	TRBJ2-3	15	.	.
CASSSRRVPGANVLTF	TGTGCCAGCAGCTCGAGACGGGTCCCTGGGGCCAACGTCCTGACTTTC	TRBV7-2	TRBJ2-6	16	.	.
CASSGRQGGARYNEQFF	TGTGCCAGCAGCGGTAGACAGGGGGGAGCTAGGTACAATGAGCAGTTCTTC	TRBV9	TRBJ2-1	17	TRBD1	few
CASSPPGVETQYF	TGTGCCAGCTCACCACCTGGGGTTGAGACCCAGTACTTC	TRBV18	TRBJ2-5	13	.	.
CASRRTGELFF	TGTGCCAGTCGCAGGACCGGGGAGCTGTTTTTT	TRBV19	TRBJ2-2	11	.	.
CASSGSGRAPYEQYF	TGTGCCAGCAGTGGGAGCGGGAGGGCCCCGTACGAGCAGTACTTC	TRBV6-1	TRBJ2-7	15	TRBD2	.
CASSLEGANSYNEQFF	TGCGCCAGCAGCTTGGAAGGTGCTAATTCCTACAATGAGCAGTTCTTC	TRBV5-1	TRBJ2-1	16	.	.
CASTLNTEAFF	TGTGCCAGCACTTTGAACACTGAAGCTTTCTTT	TRBV2	TRBJ1-1	11	.	.
CASGLGQGAGLTYNEQFF	TGTGCTAGTGGTTTGGGCCAAGGGGCGGGGCTTACCTACAATGAGCAGTTCTTC	TRBV12-5	TRBJ2-1	18	.	.
CASSLNAGPSTDTQYF	TGTGCCAGCAGCTTAAACGCGGGTCCGAGCACAGATACGCAGTATTTT	TRBV7-9	TRBJ2-3	16	.	.
CASSQGTGGANTEAFF	TGTGCCAGCAGCCAAGGGACAGGGGGAGCGAACACTGAAGCTTTCTTT	TRBV6-6	TRBJ1-1	16	TRBD1	.
CASSSTGPRTSGHYNEQFF	TGTGCCAGCAGCTCGACAGGGCCCCGGACTAGCGGGCATTACAATGAGCAGTTCTTC	TRBV5-6	TRBJ2-1	19	TRBD2	.
CASSLQGVFTEAFF	TGTGCCAGCAGCTTACAGGGTGTTTTTACTGAAGCTTTCTTT	TRBV5-6	TRBJ1-1	14	.	.
CASGIRGPPHF	TGTGCCAGCGGTATACGGGGGCCGCCTCACTTC	TRBV28	TRBJ2-4	11	.	.
CASSLDRQSTDTQYF	TGTGCCAGCAGCTTAGATAGACAGAGCACAGATACGCAGTATTTT	TRBV7-2	TRBJ2-3	15	.	.
CASSSGLAGNYNEQFF	TGCGCCAGCAGCTCGGGACTAGCGGGAAACTACAATGAGCAGTTCTTC	TRBV5-1	TRBJ2-1	16	TRBD2	.
CASMELAGETQYF	TGTGCCAGTATGGAACTAGCGGGAGAGACCCAGTACTTC	TRBV19	TRBJ2-5	13	TRBD2	.
CASSGRTVPAYEQYF	TGTGCCAGCAGCGGGAGGACAGTTCCCGCTTACGAGCAGTACTTC	TRBV21-1	TRBJ2-7	15	.	.
CASSLGGDGGYTF	TGTGCCAGCAGCTTGGGAGGGGATGGCGGCTACACCTTC	TRBV11-3	TRBJ1-2	13	.	once
CASSLDNYSNQPQHF	TGCGCCAGCAGCTTGGACAACTATAGCAATCAGCCCCAGCATTTT	TRBV5-1	TRBJ1-5	15	.	.
CASTLGAGGFHEQYF	TGTGCCAGCACCCTCGGGGCAGGGGGTTTCCACGAGCAGTACTTC	TRBV13	TRBJ2-7	15	TRBD1	.
CASRNTRQGRNTEAFF	TGTGCCAGCAGAAATACTCGACAGGGGAGAAACACTGAAGCTTTCTTT	TRBV6-6	TRBJ1-1	16	TRBD1	.
CASSSDRGRNQPQHF	TGTGCCAGCAGCTCAGACAGGGGTCGGAATCAGCCCCAGCATTTT	TRBV5-6	TRBJ1-5	15	TRBD1	.
CASSIKVNSYEQYF	TGTGCCAGTAGTATAAAGGTCAACTCCTACGAGCAGTACTTC	TRBV19	TRBJ2-7	14	.	.
CASSSPRGLVTEAFF	TGTGCCAGCAGTTCGCCTAGGGGGCTCGTCACTGAAGCTTTCTTT	TRBV28	TRBJ1-1	15	TRBD1	.
CASSPLGTGGGGEQFF	TGTGCCAGCAGTCCCCTCGGGACTGGCGGTGGGGGTGAGCAGTTCTTC	TRBV6-6	TRBJ2-1	16	.	.
CASIKTTGQPQHF	TGTGCCAGCATCAAGACAACCGGGCAGCCCCAGCATTTT	TRBV2	TRBJ1-5	13	.	once
CASSELRGIYGYTF	TGTGCCAGCAGTGAACTTAGGGGTATCTATGGCTACACCTTC	TRBV2	TRBJ1-2	14	.	.
CAWSPFTDTQYF	TGTGCCTGGAGTCCATTCACAGATACGCAGTATTTT	TRBV30	TRBJ2-3	12	.	.
CASSLEGTSGRKLFF	TGTGCCAGCAGCTTAGAAGGGACCTCCGGAAGAAAACTGTTTTTT	TRBV7-6	TRBJ1-4	15	.	.
CASSLARQGKSYEQYF	TGCGCCAGCAGCTTGGCCAGGCAGGGAAAATCCTACGAGCAGTACTTC	TRBV5-1	TRBJ2-7	16	.	.
CATVGGLQPQHF	TGTGCCACCGTCGGCGGCCTCCAGCCCCAGCATTTT	TRBV28	TRBJ1-5	12	.	.
CASSLGGVQPQHF	TGTGCCAGCAGTCTCGGGGGAGTTCAGCCCCAGCATTTT	TRBV28	TRBJ1-5	13	.	.